This is a list of T cell receptor beta chains from one sample in a study of CD8 T cells in Susac syndrome. TCRdb re-analysed the immunoSEQ multiplex PCR reads in MiXCR, keeping a single row per CDR3 protein. The sample lists around 71,000 distinct CDR3 sequences, 85% to 95% occurring once. The sample was CD4+ T cells from PBMCs. These receptors originate from a human donor with Susac syndrome. CDR3s leave out the opening cysteine and the closing phenylalanine or tryptophan. Not every row has a clone size; where given, it reads once, few, many or a size class.

clone_size j_call v_call cdr3_length cdr3_aa
NA TRBJ2-1 TRBV6-5 11 ATRRTGFNEQF
NA TRBJ2-7 TRBV18 13 ASSPQGAGAYEQY
NA TRBJ1-2 TRBV7-9 12 ASRALRTAYGYT
NA TRBJ2-3 TRBV6-1 14 ASSEWLRKTTDTQY
once TRBJ2-1 TRBV19 12 ASSGRQGPNEQF
NA TRBJ1-6 TRBV5-1 11 ASSPDGGSPLH
NA TRBJ2-7 TRBV27 13 ASSLSLRLSYEQY
NA TRBJ2-7 TRBV18 10 ASSLGLYEQY
NA TRBJ2-5 TRBV7-2 13 ASSLDGGWEETQY
NA TRBJ1-5 TRBV28 12 ASSPPGGGRPQH
NA TRBJ1-1 TRBV9 12 ASSVAPGGAEAF
NA TRBJ2-1 TRBV20-1 12 SALSSGGLNEQF
NA TRBJ2-1 TRBV18 12 ASSPRGMDNEQF
few TRBJ2-3 TRBV19 9 ASSYRDTQY
NA TRBJ1-1 TRBV3-1 12 ASSQGVGFTEAF
NA TRBJ1-4 TRBV6-2/TRBV6-3 14 ASSYTGGGVDEKLF
NA TRBJ1-2 TRBV28 13 ASRPRDRGAFGYT
NA TRBJ2-7 TRBV2 13 ASRGGLLGVYEQY
NA TRBJ2-3 TRBV24-1 13 ATSDLFADTDTQY
NA TRBJ2-3 TRBV6-2/TRBV6-3 11 ASRTGTPDTQY
once TRBJ1-1 TRBV18 14 ASSPSGNLMATEAF
NA TRBJ2-5 TRBV7-9 10 ASSLQAQTQY
NA TRBJ1-3 TRBV28 12 ASSFRGTGNTIY
NA TRBJ1-1 TRBV2 12 ASKGGQVNTEAF
NA TRBJ2-3 TRBV7-9 13 ASSFRQGVTDTQY
few TRBJ2-7 TRBV5-1 12 ASSQGTGGIEQY
NA TRBJ2-5 TRBV20-1 10 SASRQGQTQY
NA TRBJ1-2 TRBV14 12 ASSQAWTVSGYT
NA TRBJ1-2 TRBV20-1 12 SAREGSVIGGYT
NA TRBJ1-2 TRBV19 13 ASTRDAGYNYGYT
NA TRBJ2-7 TRBV18 13 ASSPRRGTGYEQY
NA TRBJ2-1 TRBV24-1 14 ATSQKGLSPSDEQF
NA TRBJ2-5 TRBV7-8 14 ASSLVGGGAWETQY
once TRBJ2-1 TRBV10-3 14 AISALAGGSYNEQF
NA TRBJ2-1 TRBV4-1 13 ASSPPSGGYNEQF
NA TRBJ2-3 TRBV6-2/TRBV6-3 15 ASSYLLVALSTDTQY
NA TRBJ2-3 TRBV7-2 13 ASSPWGGGPDTQY
NA TRBJ1-4 TRBV2 13 ASRSTGTANEKLF
NA TRBJ1-2 TRBV7-2 14 ASSYATGTGTYGYT
NA TRBJ1-1 TRBV28 12 ASVNEQGNTEAF
NA TRBJ1-4 TRBV5-6 15 ASSLSAHPQPEEKLF
NA TRBJ2-7 TRBV19 13 ASSRGRGSNYEQY
NA TRBJ2-5 TRBV3-1 17 ASSQDGEIGLAGTETQY
NA TRBJ2-7 TRBV9 12 ASSVGMGHYEQY
NA TRBJ2-3 TRBV5-1 14 ASSLVKAGGTDTQY
NA TRBJ1-3 TRBV29-1 10 SVEPLENTIY
NA TRBJ2-7 TRBV7-9 13 ASSLTRGTPYEQY
NA TRBJ1-2 TRBV6-2/TRBV6-3 14 ASTPPGGRVVSGYT
NA TRBJ1-2 TRBV5-1 14 ASSLQGEGANYGYT
NA TRBJ1-2 TRBV20-1 13 STSIDLLANYGYT
NA TRBJ1-1 TRBV20-1 9 SASVGWGAF